The 23 T cell receptor beta chains presented below share a single source sample, sequenced in a study of T cell responses to AZD1222 COVID-19 vaccine. Clones were read by immunoSEQ multiplex PCR, and TCRdb kept only the in-frame ones, dropping some. Counted here are around 200,000 clones, over 85% occurring once; the ten biggest clones make up about 3.9%. The specimen was peripheral blood, collected on day 0 of AZD1222 vaccination. The receptors originated from an adult in good health.

This clone came up once. Other DNA sequences from this sample encode an identical CDR3 as well. This chain connects TRBV2 to TRBJ1-1, with D possibly TRBD1 on 5 matching bases. V was trimmed by 4 bases and J by 1 base, leaving 7 bases between them. The CDR3 totals 13 residues. Germline V gives CDR1 SNHLY, CDR2 FYNNEI. CDR3 in DNA: TGTGCCAGCAGTGCGGGGGGGAACACTGAAGCTTTCTTT. Protein product: CASSAGGNTEAFF. Full variable domain (remainder filled in from reference TRBV2 and TRBJ1-1): EPEVTQTPSHQVTQMGQEVILRCVPISNHLYFYWYRQILGQKVEFLVSFYNNEISEKSEIFDDQFSVERPDGSNFTLKIRSTKLEDSAMYFCASSAGGNTEAFFGQGTRLTVV.

CDR3 sequence (DNA): TGTGCCAGCAGCAAAGGTTGCCCCAGGGGCACTGAAGCTTTCTTT. It is translated as CASSKGCPRGTEAFF. The V and J genes are TRBV21-1 and TRBJ1-1; the table assigns TRBD1, which was not confirmed against the DNA. TRBV21-1 is a recognized pseudogene. The CDR3 extends over 15 amino acids.

The chain is built from TRBV5-3 and TRBJ2-4, with 7 bases that match TRBD2. TRBV5-3 is designated an ORF whose function remains uncertain. J lost 3 bases, V lost 4 bases, and 13 bases had no gene match. The CDR3 runs to 17 residues. The CDR3 spells CARSLLGEGLSKNIQYF. Written as DNA, the CDR3 is TGTGCCAGAAGCCTCCTGGGGGAGGGCCTAAGCAAAAACATTCAGTACTTC.

The rearrangement joins TRBV27 to TRBJ2-7; D possibly corresponds to TRBD1 (6 bases). The V and J ends lost 8 bases and 3 bases respectively, with 14 bases between them. This CDR3 has 13 amino acids. The germline V gene encodes CDR1 MNHEY and CDR2 SMNVEV (reference sequence). The DNA of the CDR3 is TGTGCCAGCCCCAGGGGCTCCAACTACGAGCAGTACTTC. Protein: CASPRGSNYEQYF.

The rearrangement uses TRBV6-2 or TRBV6-3 and TRBJ1-2, with D possibly being TRBD1 (5 bases). The CDR3 sequence is 15 residues long. Germline V gives CDR1 MNHEY, CDR2 SVGEGT. Trimming shortened V by 1 base and J by 4 bases, and 13 bases separated the two germline ends. As DNA, the CDR3 is TGTGCCAGCAGTTACTTAGGGGAGGGTGGCTATGGCTACACCTTC. It translates to CASSYLGEGGYGYTF.

V usage is TRBV4-1 and J usage is TRBJ1-1; D gene uncertain. V shed 4 bases and J shed 6 bases, with 15 bases lying between them. Germline lookup yields CDR1 MGHRA and CDR2 YSYEKL. This CDR3 is 14 amino acids long. The CDR3 spells CASSLSERLAEAFF. DNA for the CDR3: TGCGCCAGCAGCCTTTCCGAACGGTTGGCTGAAGCTTTCTTT.

This chain connects TRBV5-4 to TRBJ2-3; weak D call: TRBD1 (6 bases). Deletions cut 4 bases from V and 3 bases from J, with 18 bases between. This CDR3 region has 16 residues. Germline values: CDR1 SGHNT, CDR2 YYREEE (reference sequence). In DNA, the CDR3 is TGTGCCAGCAGCCTATTACAGGGTGAGGGGACAGATACGCAGTATTTT. Its protein is CASSLLQGEGTDTQYF. The variable domain in full, with the rest retrieved from reference TRBV5-4 and TRBJ2-3, is ETGVTQSPTHLIKTRGQQVTLRCSSQSGHNTVSWYQQALGQGPQFIFQYYREEENGRGNFPPRFSGLQFPNYSSELNVNALELDDSALYLCASSLLQGEGTDTQYFGPGTRLTVL.

The chain uses TRBV5-1 and TRBJ2-5; D is uncertain. The germline V gene has CDR1 SGHRS and CDR2 YFSETQ. The CDR3 covers 15 residues. The V end was cut by 0 bases, the J end by 3 bases, with 12 bases between. The CDR3 DNA follows: TGCGCCAGCAGCTTGGCCGTAACAGTAGAAGAGACCCAGTACTTC. This codes for CASSLAVTVEETQYF.

This chain joins TRBV7-2 and TRBJ1-6; D perhaps matches TRBD1 (5 bases). CDR1 SGHTA and CDR2 FQGNSA come from the germline V gene. The V end lost 4 bases, the J end lost 10 bases, and 14 bases lay between the germline ends. CDR3 length: 14 residues. CDR3 sequence reads: CASSYPAGNSPLHF. CDR3 coding DNA: TGTGCCAGCAGCTACCCGGCAGGGAACTCACCCCTCCACTTT.

V usage is TRBV5-1 and J usage is TRBJ1-5; D ambiguous. The CDR3 is made up of 15 amino acids. The V end lost 0 bases, the J end lost 9 bases, and 16 bases lay between the germline ends. Germline CDR1 is SGHRS and CDR2 is YFSETQ. CDR3 amino acids: CASSLVGGESWPQHF. In DNA form, the CDR3 reads TGCGCCAGCAGCTTGGTTGGCGGAGAGAGTTGGCCCCAGCATTTT.

The chain joins TRBV11-2 to TRBJ1-4; possible D gene TRBD1, 5 bases. The CDR3 has 15 residues. Trimming left V 1 base short and J 6 bases short, with 12 bases between. CDR1 and CDR2 from the germline V gene are SGHAT and FQNNGV. In DNA, the CDR3 is TGTGCCAGCAGCTTAGGCGTGACAGTTCATGAAAAACTGTTTTTT. Its protein is CASSLGVTVHEKLFF.

Only a few counts were recorded for this clone. This sequence joins TRBV5-1 and TRBJ2-1; 14 nucleotides line up with TRBD2. The germline V gene has CDR1 SGHRS and CDR2 YFSETQ. The CDR3 has 16 amino acids. V was pared by 4 bases and J by 2 bases, with 2 bases of the junction left unmatched. The CDR3 DNA reads as TGCGCCAGCAGCAAGGGACTAGCGGGAGCCTACAATGAGCAGTTCTTC. It codes for CASSKGLAGAYNEQFF. Filled out from reference TRBV5-1 and TRBJ2-1, the complete variable domain reads KAGVTQTPRYLIKTRGQQVTLSCSPISGHRSVSWYQQTPGQGLQFLFEYFSETQRNKGNFPGRFSGRQFSNSRSEMNVSTLELGDSALYLCASSKGLAGAYNEQFFGPGTRLTVL.

This rearrangement joins TRBV18 to TRBJ2-2; D is undetermined. This CDR3 region has 17 residues. CDR1 is KGHSH, CDR2 LQKENI, per germline. V lost 1 base and J 0 bases, leaving 12 bases between the germline ends. CDR3 DNA sequence: TGTGCCAGCTCACCACTGCCACCTGGTTCGAACACCGGGGAGCTGTTTTTT. Translated, it gives CASSPLPPGSNTGELFF.

This chain joins TRBV3-1 (or the pseudogene TRBV3-2) and TRBJ1-2; the match to TRBD1 covers 8 bases. The germline V gene encodes CDR1 LGHDT and CDR2 YNNKEL (reference sequence). The V segment lost 4 bases and the J segment 5 bases; nucleotides outside the gene matches: 9. The CDR3 spans 15 residues. CDR3 in DNA: TGTGCCAGCAGCCTGCGGACAGGGATACCATATGGCTACACCTTC. Its translation: CASSLRTGIPYGYTF.

This clone is a singleton in its sample. V usage is TRBV28 and J usage is TRBJ2-7; D not certain. The CDR3 has 12 amino acids. CDR1 and CDR2 (germline): MDHEN, SYDVKM. With 6 bases removed from V and 3 bases from J, the gap between germline ends came to 9 bases. The CDR3 here is CASRRLGYEQYF. The CDR3 coding sequence is TGTGCCAGCAGGAGGTTGGGCTACGAGCAGTACTTC.

This clone came up a few times. V and J are TRBV5-6 and TRBJ1-3; the D gene is possibly TRBD1 (6 bases). V was shortened by 4 bases and J by 3 bases, with 14 bases between the two germline ends. CDR3 length equals 15 residues. Germline CDR1 and CDR2: SGHDT and YYEEEE. The CDR3 DNA is TGTGCCAGCAGCCCCAGGGGCAAAGGTGGAAACACCATATATTTT. Protein: CASSPRGKGGNTIYF. Supplemented by reference TRBV5-6 and TRBJ1-3, the full variable domain reads DAGVTQSPTHLIKTRGQQVTLRCSPKSGHDTVSWYQQALGQGPQFIFQYYEEEERQRGNFPDRFSGHQFPNYSSELNVNALLLGDSALYLCASSPRGKGGNTIYFGEGSWLTVV.

This chain connects TRBV21-1 to TRBJ2-7. TRBV21-1 counts as a pseudogene. There are 13 residues in the CDR3. This CDR3 reads CASSRGGGDEQYF. CDR3 in DNA: TGTGCCAGCAGCAGGGGTGGGGGAGACGAGCAGTACTTC.

The chain's CDR3 is CASGTKRDNAPDTQYF. The CDR3 nucleotides read TGCGCCAGCGGCACCAAACGGGACAATGCCCCAGATACGCAGTATTTT. The chain employs TRBV10-1 and TRBJ2-3; tentatively, D is TRBD1 (6 bases). Germline CDR1 is WNHNN and CDR2 is SYGVQD (reference sequence). The V gene lost 8 bases and the J gene lost 4 bases, with 22 bases spanning the gap. CDR3 size: 16 residues.

V gene TRBV7-6 combines with J gene TRBJ1-3; no clear D. Looked up from germline, CDR1 is SGHVS and CDR2 is FNYEAQ. The CDR3 length is 19 residues. The V and J ends lost 1 base and 1 base respectively, with 20 bases between them. This CDR3 is CASSLEVVVWYRSGNTIYF. CDR3 bases: TGTGCCAGCAGCTTAGAGGTGGTTGTGTGGTATAGGTCTGGAAACACCATATATTTT.

The chain has TRBV25-1 and TRBJ1-1; 8 bases align to TRBD1. The CDR3 loop spans 16 amino acids. Germline V gene data show CDR1 as MGHDK and CDR2 as SYGVNS. V trimming: 1 base; J trimming: 2 bases; junction bases outside the gene matches: 6. The CDR3 reads CASSELGQAFNTEAFF. CDR3 nucleotides: TGTGCCAGCAGTGAATTGGGACAGGCTTTCAACACTGAAGCTTTCTTT.

The V gene is TRBV3-1 (or the pseudogene TRBV3-2), the J gene TRBJ2-7, with D perhaps TRBD1 (5 bases). CDR1 is LGHDT, CDR2 YNNKEL, per germline (reference sequence). The V and J ends lost 1 base and 4 bases respectively, with 17 bases between them. This CDR3 is 16 amino acids long. The CDR3 DNA reads as TGTGCCAGCAGCCAAGTACTGGGTCCGCCAGGGTACGAGCAGTACTTC. Translating gives CASSQVLGPPGYEQYF.

This clone was seen only once. The chain employs TRBV7-9 and TRBJ2-7; TRBD2 matches 7 bases. Germline CDR1 SEHNR, CDR2 FQNEAQ (reference sequence). Trimming at V came to 5 bases and at J to 3 bases, leaving 1 base not matched to a gene. CDR3 length: 12 amino acids. CDR3 region: CASSGTNYEQYF. In DNA, the CDR3 is TGTGCCAGCAGCGGGACTAACTACGAGCAGTACTTC.

The chain is built from TRBV5-1 and TRBJ2-2, with TRBD2 matching over 11 bases. J gave up 5 bases and V 4 bases, and 13 bases lay outside the gene matches. Germline V gene sequence: CDR1 SGHRS, CDR2 YFSETQ. The CDR3 length is 18 residues. CDR3 DNA sequence: TGCGCCAGCAGCGGACAACTAGCGGGGGAACCGGAGACCGGGGAGCTGTTTTTT. It is translated as CASSGQLAGEPETGELFF.